These T cell receptor beta chains were read from a single sample in a study of CD8+ T cells in alopecia areata. TCRdb's copy holds only in-frame clones and misses some; the assay was immunoSEQ multiplex PCR. The table shows around 120,000 clones, with more than 45% occurring only once. The specimen comprised CD4+ T cells sorted from blood, sampled at week 4, from a patient treated with tofacitinib. These receptors all come from a human donor with alopecia areata. Each CDR3 is given with its conserved first and last residue. The D gene is left open where the match is weak. Size tells how often a clone was seen (once, few, many) or the class of an expanded clone, and some rows leave it out.

J,D,V,size,DNA,CDR3
TRBJ2-3,-,TRBV5-1,few,TGCGCCAGCAGAATTTACGAACCTAGCACAGATACGCAGTATTTT,CASRIYEPSTDTQYF
TRBJ1-1,-,TRBV9,-,TGTGCCAGCTCCCTCACCGTGAACACTGAAGCTTTCTTT,CASSLTVNTEAFF
TRBJ1-2,-,TRBV18,-,TGTGCCAGCTCACTACAGGGTACAAGGCCTAACTATGGCTACACCTTC,CASSLQGTRPNYGYTF
TRBJ1-1,-,TRBV5-4,-,TGTGCCAGCCGGGGGGGACGGCAGAACACTGAAGCTTTCTTT,CASRGGRQNTEAFF
TRBJ2-5,-,TRBV6-5,-,TGTGCCAGCAGTTACTCGATTGGTTACCAAGAGACCCAGTACTTC,CASSYSIGYQETQYF
TRBJ1-4,-,TRBV7-2,few,TGTGCCAGCAGCCAGCAGGGCATGGTGACTGAAAAACTGTTTTTT,CASSQQGMVTEKLFF
TRBJ2-3,-,TRBV15,few,TGTGCCACCAGCAGAGTCTTTGCTTATGTCCAAGTCACTTCAGATACGCAGTATTTT,CATSRVFAYVQVTSDTQYF
TRBJ1-5,TRBD1,TRBV30,few,TGTGCCTGCGGACAGGGGTATCAGCCCCAGCATTTT,CACGQGYQPQHF
TRBJ2-5,-,TRBV10-3,-,TGTGCCATCAGCCCAGGGGACAAAGAGACCCAGTACTTC,CAISPGDKETQYF
TRBJ2-5,-,TRBV4-1,-,TGCGCCAGCACGGGACAGTTGGGGGGAGCCCAGTACTTC,CASTGQLGGAQYF
TRBJ1-3,-,TRBV23-1,many,TGCGCCAGCAGACAAAAATGGATCAAAGCACGGGATTCTGGAAACACCATATATTTT,CASRQKWIKARDSGNTIYF
TRBJ2-1,TRBD1,TRBV6-5,few,TGTGCCAGCAGCCTCCGGGACAGCTCCTACAATGAGCAGTTCTTC,CASSLRDSSYNEQFF
TRBJ2-5,-,TRBV30,-,TGTGCCTGGAGCAGCGCGTTCCAAGAGACCCAGTACTTC,CAWSSAFQETQYF
TRBJ2-6,-,TRBV4-1,-,TGCGCCAGCAGCCGCGTAGAGCCTGGGGCCAACGTCCTGACTTTC,CASSRVEPGANVLTF
TRBJ2-3,-,TRBV11-2,-,TGTGCCAGCGAGCTTATCGGGGGAAGCAGGGATACGCAGTATTTT,CASELIGGSRDTQYF
TRBJ2-5,TRBD2,TRBV15,many,TGTGCCACCAGCAAGGGACTAGCGGGAGGGCCACGAGAGACCCAGTACTTC,CATSKGLAGGPRETQYF
TRBJ2-5,-,TRBV5-6,few,TGTGCCAGCAGCTTGCGGGAGACCCAGTACTTC,CASSLRETQYF